This TCR beta chain originates from a study of T cell responses to AZD1222 COVID-19 vaccine. General study results and limits: Receipt of two AZD1222 doses was followed by a rise in Spike-specific TCR breadth and depth. No day 14 peak samples; only post-peak repertoires were characterized. Possibly, clonal diversity was underestimated; donors were largely white British and included more females.

A single count supports this clone. Antigen specificity is unknown. The CDR3 is made up of 11 amino acids. V was pared by 5 bases and J by 7 bases, with 5 bases of the junction left unmatched. CDR1 is SQVTM and CDR2 is ANQGSEA in the germline V gene. Using immunoSEQ multiplex PCR, the repertoire was profiled, and TCRdb retains in-frame clones only, with some absent. The sample has 90,000 to 130,000 clones, about 87% seen once. The source is an adult in good health. The source was peripheral blood, collected on day 0 of AZD1222 vaccination. The chain has TRBV29-1 and TRBJ2-7; 7 nucleotides match TRBD1. Here the CDR3 reads CSVNTGEEQYF. The CDR3 region has the DNA TGCAGCGTTAATACAGGGGAGGAGCAGTACTTC.